The 6 T cell receptor beta chains listed next were all sequenced from one sample in a study of radiation and T cells in renal cell carcinoma. Profiling relied on immunoSEQ multiplex PCR, and the TCRdb table lists in-frame clones only, not all of them. The repertoire holds over 120,000 clones, with 70% to 90% as singletons. Specified time point: blood 4 weeks post-SBRT, at nephrectomy. Documented treatment: 15 Gy SBRT to primary tumor, nephrectomy 4 weeks later. The input for sequencing was blood, taken from a patient whose treatment included radiotherapy and nephrectomy. These receptors were taken from a woman in her fifties or sixties with renal cell carcinoma.

As for this clone: At one of its ends the junction is not consistent with the germline gene, which may arise from a read error. V and J are TRBV28 and TRBJ2-5; D not resolved. The CDR3 has 12 amino acids. From germline, CDR1 is MDHEN and CDR2 SYDVKM. CDR3 bases: TGTGCCAGCAGTACCCGAAGGGCTTCCCGGCACTTC. This translates into CASSTRRASRHF.

In its sample, this clone was seen once. The CDR3 bases are TGCGCCAGCAGCTTGCCTAGCGGGAGCCGCAACGAGCAGTACTTC. Amino acids: CASSLPSGSRNEQYF. The chain joins TRBV5-1 to TRBJ2-7; 10 bases map to TRBD2. From germline, CDR1 is SGHRS and CDR2 YFSETQ. The CDR3 contains 15 residues. Trimming at V came to 1 base and at J to 5 bases, leaving 6 bases not matched to a gene.

The chain has TRBV6-1 and TRBJ2-7; D is unclear. Trimming removed 7 bases at V and 0 bases at J, with 13 bases between. This CDR3 has 14 residues. Germline V gene sequence: CDR1 MNHNS, CDR2 SASEGT. CDR3 in amino acids: CASNRLSSSYEQYF. In nucleotides, the CDR3 is TGTGCCAGCAATCGTCTTTCGAGCTCCTACGAGCAGTACTTC.

This chain joins TRBV10-3 and TRBJ2-1; D is perhaps TRBD2 (6 bases). This CDR3 spans 16 amino acids. Deletions cut 4 bases from V and 2 bases from J, with 15 bases between. Germline loops: CDR1 ENHRY, CDR2 SYGVKD. CDR3 nucleotide sequence: TGTGCCATCAGTGGGTCCGGGACGGGGGCCTACAATGAGCAGTTCTTC. Amino acids: CAISGSGTGAYNEQFF.

This clone came up a few times. The genes are TRBV19 and TRBJ1-1; tentative D call: TRBD1 (5 bases). Germline CDR1 LNHDA, CDR2 SQIVND (reference sequence). The CDR3 totals 13 residues. V dropped 5 bases and J dropped 3 bases, with 10 bases sitting between them. DNA for the CDR3: TGTGCCAGTAGTGTGGACACCTACACTGAAGCTTTCTTT. This encodes CASSVDTYTEAFF.

The chain combines TRBV6-5 with TRBJ2-7; D assignment may be TRBD1 or TRBD2 (5 bases each). The V gene's germline CDR1 is MNHEY and CDR2 SVGAGI. Between the trimmed V and J ends, which lost 0 bases and 7 bases, there was a span of 13 bases. The CDR3 has 14 residues. The CDR3 sequence: CASSYSSGAWEQYF. In nucleotides, the CDR3 is TGTGCCAGCAGTTACTCGTCCGGGGCTTGGGAGCAGTACTTC.